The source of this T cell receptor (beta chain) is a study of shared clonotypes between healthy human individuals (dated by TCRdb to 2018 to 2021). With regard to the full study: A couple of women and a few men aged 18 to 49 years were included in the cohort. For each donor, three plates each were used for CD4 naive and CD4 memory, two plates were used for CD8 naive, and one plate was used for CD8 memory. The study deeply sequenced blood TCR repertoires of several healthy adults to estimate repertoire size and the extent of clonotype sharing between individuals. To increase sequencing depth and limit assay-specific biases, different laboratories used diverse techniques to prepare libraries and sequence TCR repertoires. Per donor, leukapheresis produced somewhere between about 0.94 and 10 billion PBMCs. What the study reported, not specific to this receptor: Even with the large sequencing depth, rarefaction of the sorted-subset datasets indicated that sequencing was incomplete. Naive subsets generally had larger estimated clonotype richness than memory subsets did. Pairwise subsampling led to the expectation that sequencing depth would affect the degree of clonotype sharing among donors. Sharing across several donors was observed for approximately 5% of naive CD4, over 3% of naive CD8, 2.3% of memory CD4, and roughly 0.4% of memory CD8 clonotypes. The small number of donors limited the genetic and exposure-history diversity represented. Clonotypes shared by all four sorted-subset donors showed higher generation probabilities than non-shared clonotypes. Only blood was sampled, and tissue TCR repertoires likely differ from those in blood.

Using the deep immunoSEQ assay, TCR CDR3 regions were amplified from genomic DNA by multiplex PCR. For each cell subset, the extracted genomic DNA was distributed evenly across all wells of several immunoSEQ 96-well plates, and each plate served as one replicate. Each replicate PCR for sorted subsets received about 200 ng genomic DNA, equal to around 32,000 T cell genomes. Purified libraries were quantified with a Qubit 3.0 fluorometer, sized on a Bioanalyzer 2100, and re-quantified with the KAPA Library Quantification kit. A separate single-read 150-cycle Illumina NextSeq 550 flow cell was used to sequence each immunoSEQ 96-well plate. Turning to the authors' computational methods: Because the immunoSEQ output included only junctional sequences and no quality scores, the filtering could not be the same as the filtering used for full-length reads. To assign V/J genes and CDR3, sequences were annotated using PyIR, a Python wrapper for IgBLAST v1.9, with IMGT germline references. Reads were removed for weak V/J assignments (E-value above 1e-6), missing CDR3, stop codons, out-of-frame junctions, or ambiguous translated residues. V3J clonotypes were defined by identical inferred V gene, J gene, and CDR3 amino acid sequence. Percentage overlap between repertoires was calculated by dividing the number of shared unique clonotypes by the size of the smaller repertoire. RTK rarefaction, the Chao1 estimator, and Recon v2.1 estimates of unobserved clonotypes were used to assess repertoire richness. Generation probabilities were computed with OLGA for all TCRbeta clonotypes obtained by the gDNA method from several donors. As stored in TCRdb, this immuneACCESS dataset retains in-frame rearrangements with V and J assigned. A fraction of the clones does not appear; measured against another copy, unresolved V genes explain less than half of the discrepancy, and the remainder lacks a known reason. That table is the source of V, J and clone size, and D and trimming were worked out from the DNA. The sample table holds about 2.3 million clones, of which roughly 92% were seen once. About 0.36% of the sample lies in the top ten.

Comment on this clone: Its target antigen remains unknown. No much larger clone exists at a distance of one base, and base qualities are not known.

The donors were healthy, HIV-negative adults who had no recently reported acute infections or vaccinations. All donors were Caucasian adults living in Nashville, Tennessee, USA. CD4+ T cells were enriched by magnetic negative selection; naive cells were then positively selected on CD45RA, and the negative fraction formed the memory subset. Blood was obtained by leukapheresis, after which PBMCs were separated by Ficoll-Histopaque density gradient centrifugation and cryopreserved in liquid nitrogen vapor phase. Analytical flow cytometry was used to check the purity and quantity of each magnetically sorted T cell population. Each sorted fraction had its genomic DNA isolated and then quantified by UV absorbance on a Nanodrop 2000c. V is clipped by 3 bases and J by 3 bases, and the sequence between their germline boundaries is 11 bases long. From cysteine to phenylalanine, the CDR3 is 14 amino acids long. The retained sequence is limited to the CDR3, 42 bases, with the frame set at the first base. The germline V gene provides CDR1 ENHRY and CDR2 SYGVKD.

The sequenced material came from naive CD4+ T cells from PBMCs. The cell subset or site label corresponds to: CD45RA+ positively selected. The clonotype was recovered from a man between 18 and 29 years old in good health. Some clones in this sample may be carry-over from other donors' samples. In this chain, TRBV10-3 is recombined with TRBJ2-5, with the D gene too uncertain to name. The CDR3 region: CAISDFEPKETQYF. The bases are TGTGCCATCAGTGACTTCGAGCCAAAAGAGACCCAGTACTTC.